The clone carrying this TCR beta chain was counted a few times. What it recognizes is unknown. The entry originates in a study of cytotoxic CD8 clonotypes in ibrutinib-treated CLL. About the study: Mean productive templates were under 260,000; mean productive rearrangements were roughly 94,000. Study observations and caveats: Public clonotypes were rare and shrank or held steady on treatment.

Germline V gene data show CDR1 as SGHTA and CDR2 as FQGNSA. V lost 5 bases to trimming and J lost 8 bases, with 12 bases between them. This CDR3 has 12 amino acids. Target depth was 1 in 200,000 to 1 in 1 million T cells, about 10x per clonotype. TCRdb's table, derived via immunoSEQ multiplex PCR, lists solely in-frame clones and lacks some. The sample lists fewer than 150,000 clones, approximately 81% occurring once. The sequencing used PBMCs, collected after 24 months of ibrutinib treatment. The sequence was collected from a human donor with chronic lymphocytic leukemia. The genes are TRBV7-2 and TRBJ1-2, with no clear D. For the CDR3, the DNA is TGTGCCAGCAGCCCGGTCGGGGAAGGCTACACCTTC. This gives the protein CASSPVGEGYTF. Drawing the rest from reference TRBV7-2 and TRBJ1-2, the complete variable domain is GAGVSQSPSNKVTEKGKDVELRCDPISGHTALYWYRQSLGQGLEFLIYFQGNSAPDKSGLPSDRFSAERTGGSVSTLTIQRTQQEDSAVYLCASSPVGEGYTFGSGTRLTVV.